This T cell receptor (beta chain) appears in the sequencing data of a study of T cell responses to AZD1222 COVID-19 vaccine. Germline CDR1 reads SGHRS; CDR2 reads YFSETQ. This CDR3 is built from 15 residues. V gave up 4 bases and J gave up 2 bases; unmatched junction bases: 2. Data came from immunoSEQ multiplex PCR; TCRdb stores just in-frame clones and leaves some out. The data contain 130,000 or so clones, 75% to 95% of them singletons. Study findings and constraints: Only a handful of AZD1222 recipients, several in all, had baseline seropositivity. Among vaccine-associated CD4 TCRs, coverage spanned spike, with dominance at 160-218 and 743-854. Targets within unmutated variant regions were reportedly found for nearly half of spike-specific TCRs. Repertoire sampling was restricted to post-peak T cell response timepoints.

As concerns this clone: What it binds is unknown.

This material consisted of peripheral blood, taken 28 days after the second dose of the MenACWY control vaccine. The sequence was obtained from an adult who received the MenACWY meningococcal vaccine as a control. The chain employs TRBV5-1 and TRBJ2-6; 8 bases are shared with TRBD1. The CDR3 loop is CASSPTGAGANVLTF. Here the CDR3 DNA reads TGCGCCAGCAGCCCGACAGGGGCTGGGGCCAACGTCCTGACTTTC.